This T cell receptor (beta chain) was captured by sequencing in a study of beta chain features in type 1 diabetes. Germline lookup yields CDR1 MNHEY and CDR2 SMNVEV (reference sequence). CDR3 length equals 13 residues. The V end lost 6 bases, the J end lost 14 bases, and 17 bases lay between the germline ends. The entirety of the isolated RNA underwent reverse transcription, so expressed TCRB transcripts were sequenced. Some clones are missing from TCRdb's copy, which holds only in-frame ones; the method was immunoSEQ multiplex PCR. The data show 25,000 to 30,000 clones, less than 70% seen once. General study findings and limits: Patients with Type 1 diabetes showed moderately but significantly shorter TCRB CDR3s in all four CD4+ subsets.

This clone was recorded once. Its antigen remains unidentified. The clonotype was recovered from a woman aged 18-35 years with type 1 diabetes. Source material: Tregs from blood. V and J are TRBV27 and TRBJ1-6; D is perhaps TRBD1 (6 bases). CDR3 sequence reads: CASSPRQALTLHF. CDR3 sequence (DNA): TGTGCCAGCAGCCCAAGACAGGCTCTCACCCTCCACTTT.